The 18 T cell receptor beta chains in this list originate from one sample, sequenced in a study of OX40 agonist ivuxolimab in advanced cancers. The method was immunoSEQ multiplex PCR; TCRdb's version includes in-frame clones alone and lacks a portion of them. The sample contains more than 65,000 clones, more than 70% of which appear only once. The source was CD4+ or CD8+ T cells sorted from blood, collected in a trial of the OX40 agonist ivuxolimab. Receptor source: an adult with an advanced solid tumor such as melanoma, head and neck, liver or kidney cancer.

This clone came up a few times. The genes are TRBV2 and TRBJ2-1; 7 positions agree with TRBD2. This CDR3 contains 17 residues. Germline CDR1 is SNHLY and CDR2 is FYNNEI. V gave up 6 bases and J gave up 5 bases; unmatched junction bases: 16. CDR3 DNA: TGTGCCAGCAGCCCAACGGGGTTGAGGGGAGGGGACAATGAGCAGTTCTTC. Protein sequence: CASSPTGLRGGDNEQFF.

This chain links TRBV28 with TRBJ1-5; no firm D call. CDR1 and CDR2 (germline): MDHEN, SYDVKM. The CDR3 runs to 12 residues. V lost 2 bases and J lost 4, with 3 bases in between. The CDR3 DNA sequence: TGTGCCAGCAGTTTAATTAATCAGCCCCAGCATTTT. Encoded protein: CASSLINQPQHF.

J is TRBJ2-5 and V is TRBV18, with TRBD2 identical over 7 bases. The length of the CDR3 is 14 residues. CDR1 and CDR2 (germline): KGHSH, LQKENI. V lost 1 base to trimming and J lost 3 bases; unmatched junction nucleotides: 2. Here the CDR3 DNA reads TGTGCCAGCTCACCACTACGGGGGGAAGAGACCCAGTACTTC. Amino acid sequence: CASSPLRGEETQYF.

The chain combines TRBV7-9 with TRBJ1-4; 10 bases are shared with TRBD1. J was trimmed by 6 bases and V by 5 bases; bases with no gene match: 6. Germline V gene data show CDR1 as SEHNR and CDR2 as FQNEAQ (reference sequence). The CDR3 sequence is 15 residues long. The CDR3 protein is CASSAGQGVDEKLFF. In DNA form, the CDR3 reads TGTGCCAGCAGCGCAGGACAGGGGGTTGATGAAAAACTGTTTTTT.

The gene calls are TRBV5-6 and TRBJ1-1, with D unresolved. The CDR3 is 12 residues long. V was shortened by 4 bases and J by 6 bases, with 10 bases between the two germline ends. CDR1 is SGHDT, CDR2 YYEEEE, per germline. The CDR3 spells CASSGPWSEAFF. The CDR3 bases are TGTGCCAGCAGCGGTCCGTGGTCTGAAGCTTTCTTT.

The chain links TRBV7-9 to TRBJ2-2, with 13 positions matching TRBD2. V gave up 3 bases and J gave up 1 base; unmatched junction bases: 8. Germline lookup yields CDR1 SEHNR and CDR2 FQNEAQ (reference sequence). CDR3 size: 19 residues. CDR3 DNA sequence: TGTGCCAGCAGCTTCCGGACTAGCGGGAGTGGGAAGAACACCGGGGAGCTGTTTTTT. This encodes CASSFRTSGSGKNTGELFF.

The genes are TRBV4-1 and TRBJ2-1; 12 bases map to TRBD2. The V segment lost 3 bases and the J segment 0 bases; nucleotides outside the gene matches: 12. The CDR3 sequence is 20 residues long. Germline lookup yields CDR1 MGHRA and CDR2 YSYEKL. The CDR3 is CASSQKETSGGLSSYNEQFF. DNA for the CDR3: TGCGCCAGCAGCCAGAAGGAGACTAGCGGGGGCCTAAGCTCCTACAATGAGCAGTTCTTC.

The J gene is TRBJ2-1, the V gene TRBV10-3; 8 nucleotides match TRBD2. The CDR3 spans 19 residues. Trimming cost V 7 bases and J 1 base; bases outside gene matches: 18. Looked up from germline, CDR1 is ENHRY and CDR2 is SYGVKD. The CDR3 bases are TGTGCCATCAATCAATTAGGAGTCGGCGGGGGGCCTTCCTACAATGAGCAGTTCTTC. Residues: CAINQLGVGGGPSYNEQFF.

This clone was counted a few times. The rearrangement joins TRBV30 to TRBJ1-6; a possible D gene is TRBD1 (5 bases). The germline V and J ends were trimmed by 0 bases and 7 bases, with 13 bases remaining between them. Germline V gene data show CDR1 as GTSNPN and CDR2 as SVGIG (reference sequence). The CDR3 length is 15 residues. CDR3 nucleotide sequence: TGTGCCTGGAGTGTACGTCCAGGGCCCAATTCACCCCTCCACTTT. Encoded protein: CAWSVRPGPNSPLHF.

The gene calls are TRBV7-8 and TRBJ1-5; no clear D gene. V dropped 5 bases and J dropped 6 bases, with 14 bases sitting between them. This CDR3 has 14 residues. Germline CDR1 and CDR2: SGHVS and FQNEAQ. This CDR3 reads CASSQRGLGQPQHF. In nucleotides, the CDR3 is TGTGCCAGCAGCCAGCGGGGTTTGGGTCAGCCCCAGCATTTT.

The sample holds one count of this clone. The rearrangement uses TRBV4-2 and TRBJ1-1; D may be TRBD1 (6 bases). Germline V gene data show CDR1 as LGHNA and CDR2 as YNFKEQ. Trimming removed 2 bases at V and 11 bases at J, with 15 bases between. The CDR3 totals 13 residues. The CDR3 here is CASSQLQGVQAFF. DNA of the CDR3: TGTGCCAGCAGCCAACTACAGGGAGTACAGGCTTTCTTT.

The V and J genes are TRBV9 and TRBJ2-7; 12 bases agree with TRBD2. Trimming took 3 bases from V and 2 from J; bases not matched to a gene: 3. Germline lookup yields CDR1 SGDLS and CDR2 YYNGEE. This CDR3 contains 15 residues. CDR3 sequence: CASSEGLAGTYEQYF. The CDR3 region has the DNA TGTGCCAGCAGCGAGGGACTAGCGGGTACCTACGAGCAGTACTTC.

The rearrangement joins TRBV7-2 to TRBJ1-1, with TRBD1 matching 7 bases. Germline CDR1 is SGHTA and CDR2 is FQGNSA. The ends lost 0 bases at V and 0 bases at J; junction bases unmatched: 4. The length of the CDR3 is 16 residues. The CDR3 DNA reads as TGTGCCAGCAGCTTAGCCCCGGGACAGTTGAACACTGAAGCTTTCTTT. Translation gives CASSLAPGQLNTEAFF.

A word on this clone: Germline and junction disagree at one end, which may indicate a read error. This chain uses TRBV7-7 with TRBJ2-1; 9 bases are a match to TRBD1. The CDR3 totals 16 residues. Germline-derived CDR1 and CDR2 are SSHAT and FNYEAQ (reference sequence). The CDR3 protein is CASSLRQGQGYNEQFF. CDR3 in DNA: TGTGCTAGCAGCTTAAGGCAGGGACAGGGATACAATGAGCAGTTCTTC.

The rearrangement links TRBV7-3 to TRBJ2-2, with a tentative D call TRBD2 (6 bases). V was pared by 2 bases and J by 0 bases, with 10 bases between. Germline V gene data show CDR1 as SGHTA and CDR2 as FQGTGA. The CDR3 extends over 16 amino acids. The CDR3 here is CASSLVAGSNTGELFF. DNA of the CDR3: TGTGCCAGCAGCTTAGTTGCGGGGTCGAACACCGGGGAGCTGTTTTTT.

In DNA, the CDR3 is TGCGCCAGCAGCTTGTCCCCCACAGGGGGTTCCACCGGGGAGCTGTTTTTT. As protein: CASSLSPTGGSTGELFF. V gene TRBV5-1 combines with J gene TRBJ2-2, with 8 bases matching TRBD1. Germline values: CDR1 SGHRS, CDR2 YFSETQ. This CDR3 spans 17 amino acids. With 1 base clipped from V and 4 bases from J, the junction kept 9 bases outside the gene matches.

The chain carries TRBV5-1 and TRBJ2-1; 12 positions match TRBD2. Trimming took 4 bases from V and 5 from J; bases not matched to a gene: 7. The CDR3 extends over 16 amino acids. Germline lookup yields CDR1 SGHRS and CDR2 YFSETQ. This chain's CDR3 is CASSPSLAGGDNEQFF. CDR3 DNA sequence: TGCGCCAGCAGCCCGTCTCTAGCGGGGGGGGACAATGAGCAGTTCTTC.

This clone was observed once. The chain has TRBV5-1 and TRBJ2-2; D is possibly TRBD1 (5 bases). The V end was cut by 3 bases, the J end by 2 bases, with 8 bases between. In germline, CDR1 is SGHRS, CDR2 YFSETQ. The CDR3 covers 14 residues. CDR3 bases: TGCGCCAGCAGCTCGGACACAAACACCGGGGAGCTGTTTTTT. Its protein is CASSSDTNTGELFF.